One T cell receptor (beta chain) is described in this entry. Antigen specificity is unknown. The source of the sample is a study of prognosis after radiotherapy for stage I lung cancer. Study-wide results and limits: Diminished Shannon entropy following stereotactic body radiation therapy characterized patients who developed distant metastases.

Two-round multiplex PCR on genomic DNA was the method by which TCR beta CDR3 was amplified. First-round PCR used primers specific to each TRBV and TRBJ gene. TCRdb processed the multiplex PCR reads anew with MiXCR; each CDR3 protein has one entry. This table has around 8,600 distinct CDR3 sequences, roughly 60% appearing once. Germline V gene sequence: CDR1 MNHEY, CDR2 SVGAGI. Trimming cost V 4 bases and J 4 bases; bases outside gene matches: 13. This CDR3 has 18 amino acids. This chain connects TRBV6-5 to TRBJ1-4; TRBD1 agrees at 9 bases. Sequenced here: PBMCs, sampled before or after stereotactic body radiation therapy (not recorded which). The receptor was derived from a donor at least 50 years old with non-small cell lung cancer. In DNA form, the CDR3 reads TGTGCCAGCAGTTCGACAGGGGGGCAGCGGGCACTTAATGAAAAACTGTTTTTT. This codes for CASSSTGGQRALNEKLFF.